The rows below give T cell receptor beta chains drawn from one sample of a study of control samples from healthy donors and cancer patients. Profiled with immunoSEQ multiplex PCR; TCRdb holds only in-frame clones, not every one. The data show around 150,000 clones, around nine tenths seen once. Sequences were obtained from blood. All receptors come from a man aged 18 to 30 in good health. Each CDR3 is given with its conserved first and last residue. The D gene is left open where the match is weak. Size is omitted from some rows. Given values are once, few, many or a class for expanded clones.

CDR3 | DNA | J | size | V | D
CASSEDRAGANVLTF | TGTGCCAGCAGCGAGGACAGAGCTGGGGCCAACGTCCTGACTTTC | TRBJ2-6 | - | TRBV6-4 | -
CASSVNDGPNEKLFF | TGTGCCAGCAGTGTTAACGACGGCCCTAATGAAAAACTGTTTTTT | TRBJ1-4 | - | TRBV2 | -
CATSDPAVGGVSQETQYF | TGTGCCACCAGTGACCCCGCAGTGGGGGGGGTCTCCCAAGAGACCCAGTACTTC | TRBJ2-5 | once | TRBV24-1 | TRBD2
CASSQGLAGFEQYF | TGTGCCAGCAGCCAAGGACTAGCGGGGTTTGAGCAGTACTTC | TRBJ2-7 | - | TRBV3-1/TRBV3-2 | TRBD2
CASSPAGAGGTDTQYF | TGTGCCAGCAGCCCAGCTGGAGCGGGGGGCACAGATACGCAGTATTTT | TRBJ2-3 | - | TRBV7-8 | TRBD2
CAGAPWERNTEAFF | TGTGCCGGAGCCCCTTGGGAAAGGAACACTGAAGCTTTCTTT | TRBJ1-1 | - | TRBV30 | -
CASSESGGNQPQHF | TGTGCCAGCAGTGAATCTGGGGGAAATCAGCCCCAGCATTTT | TRBJ1-5 | - | TRBV25-1 | -
CASSYSPGAGTDTQYF | TGTGCCAGCAGTTACTCGCCGGGAGCTGGAACAGATACGCAGTATTTT | TRBJ2-3 | - | TRBV6-5 | -
CASSPSGADTDTQYF | TGCGCCAGCAGCCCTAGCGGGGCCGACACAGATACGCAGTATTTT | TRBJ2-3 | - | TRBV5-1 | TRBD2
CASSLALGDRETQYF | TGTGCCAGCAGCTTAGCGCTGGGGGACAGGGAGACCCAGTACTTC | TRBJ2-5 | - | TRBV7-9 | TRBD1
CASSRYRDYNSPLHF | TGCGCCAGCAGCCGTTACAGGGACTATAATTCACCCCTCCACTTT | TRBJ1-6 | - | TRBV4-3 | -
CASSEPDTGELFF | TGTGCCAGCAGTGAGCCAGACACCGGGGAGCTGTTTTTT | TRBJ2-2 | - | TRBV25-1 | -
CAWSERVERTGNFHEQYF | TGTGCCTGGAGTGAGAGGGTAGAGAGGACAGGGAATTTTCACGAGCAGTACTTC | TRBJ2-7 | - | TRBV30 | TRBD1
CASSFPNTGELFF | TGTGCCAGCAGCTTTCCGAACACCGGGGAGCTGTTTTTT | TRBJ2-2 | - | TRBV5-6 | -
CASSYLLVLGEGELFF | TGTGCCAGCAGTTACCTACTTGTGCTAGGGGAGGGGGAGCTGTTTTTT | TRBJ2-2 | - | TRBV6-6 | -
CSARGGNSPLHF | TGCAGTGCTCGTGGCGGGAATTCACCCCTCCACTTT | TRBJ1-6 | - | TRBV20-1 | -
CAWSVPGLSSYNEQFF | TGTGCCTGGAGTGTACCGGGCTTGAGCTCCTACAATGAGCAGTTCTTC | TRBJ2-1 | - | TRBV30 | -
CASSSRYGQGNGYEQYF | TGTGCCAGCAGCTCGCGATATGGACAGGGAAATGGCTACGAGCAGTACTTC | TRBJ2-7 | - | TRBV5-6 | TRBD1
CASSLTSGSYNEQFF | TGCGCCAGCAGCCTGACTAGCGGGTCTTACAATGAGCAGTTCTTC | TRBJ2-1 | - | TRBV5-1 | TRBD2
CASSIGEGTHLNTEAFF | TGTGCCAGTAGTATAGGCGAAGGGACCCACTTGAACACTGAAGCTTTCTTT | TRBJ1-1 | - | TRBV19 | -
CASGPYNEQFF | TGTGCCAGCGGTCCTTACAATGAGCAGTTCTTC | TRBJ2-1 | - | TRBV28 | -
CAWEGGLGNSPLHF | TGTGCCTGGGAGGGGGGTTTGGGGAATTCACCCCTCCACTTT | TRBJ1-6 | - | TRBV30 | -
CASSLGAGTDTQYF | TGTGCCAGCAGCCTGGGAGCGGGTACAGATACGCAGTATTTT | TRBJ2-3 | - | TRBV27 | -
CASRYSGTGGLREQYF | TGTGCCAGCAGGTACTCCGGGACAGGGGGATTGCGGGAGCAGTACTTC | TRBJ2-7 | - | TRBV5-4 | TRBD1
CASSLAFSSYNEQFF | TGTGCCAGCAGCCTCGCGTTTAGCTCCTACAATGAGCAGTTCTTC | TRBJ2-1 | few | TRBV5-4 | -
CASRGLGPAGGTQYF | TGTGCCAGCAGGGGCCTGGGCCCCGCGGGGGGTACGCAGTATTTT | TRBJ2-3 | - | TRBV6-5 | TRBD2